This section outlines one T cell receptor (beta chain) sequence together with its context. Germline V gives CDR1 MNHEY, CDR2 SMNVEV (reference sequence). V dropped 5 bases and J dropped 0 bases, with 20 bases sitting between them. The CDR3 contains 18 residues. This record belongs to a study of blood T cell repertoires in COVID-19. The method was immunoSEQ multiplex PCR; TCRdb's version includes in-frame clones alone and lacks a portion of them. The data contain a few hundred thousand clones, about 88% of them seen just once; the ten biggest clones take up roughly 1%. This TCR was sampled from a young woman who had recovered from COVID-19. The chain recombines TRBV27 with TRBJ2-1; possibly TRBD2 for D (6 bases). Sequencing used PBMCs or T cells enriched from blood (not recorded which). CDR3 sequence reads: CASSPLSATGVSYNEQFF. In nucleotides, the CDR3 is TGTGCCAGCAGTCCATTATCTGCCACGGGGGTCTCCTACAATGAGCAGTTCTTC.